The clone carrying this TCR beta chain came up a few times. How the authors handled the data: Estimation of nucleated cell counts relied on the amplification of reference gene primers. Repertoires were generated with immunoSEQ multiplex PCR, while TCRdb's copy carries only in-frame clones and drops some. That table furnishes V, J and clone size, whereas the DNA furnished D and trimming. This sample has 100,000 to 150,000 clones, with over 75% found just once. The data derive from a study of blood T cell repertoires in COVID-19. Study context: Some COVID-19 samples were acute and others convalescent; all came from the United States, Italy and Spain. Nucleic acid was either cDNA or gDNA, and it came from T cells, B-cell-depleted T cells, or PBMCs.

The CDR3 has 13 amino acids. V trimming: 4 bases; J trimming: 4 bases; junction bases outside the gene matches: 2. The germline V gene encodes CDR1 SEHNR and CDR2 FQNEAQ (reference sequence). The TCR was taken from a man older than 75 with active or convalescent COVID-19. The V call is TRBV7-9, the J call TRBJ1-1, with TRBD1 matching 8 bases. Sequencing used peripheral blood. CDR3 region: CASSWDRSTEAFF. The CDR3 DNA sequence: TGTGCCAGCAGCTGGGACAGGTCCACTGAAGCTTTCTTT.